This passage covers 15 T cell receptor beta chains from one sample sequenced in a study of blood T cell repertoires in COVID-19. Clones were read by immunoSEQ multiplex PCR, and TCRdb kept only the in-frame ones, dropping some. The top ten hold over 5% of the sample, which has roughly 180,000 clones, roughly 84% seen once. Sequenced: peripheral blood. All receptors derive from a woman between 50 and 59 years old with COVID-19, enrolled during active disease.

V is TRBV19 and J is TRBJ2-7, with D perhaps TRBD2 (6 bases). The CDR3 sequence is 13 residues long. Germline V CDR1 and CDR2: LNHDA, SQIVND (reference sequence). The CDR3 sequence is CAAGGQGSYEQYF. CDR3 bases: TGTGCTGCTGGAGGGCAGGGTTCCTACGAGCAGTACTTC. The whole variable domain, remainder taken from reference TRBV19 and TRBJ2-7, is DGGITQSPKYLFRKEGQNVTLSCEQNLNHDAMYWYRQDPGQGLRLIYYSQIVNDFQKGDIAEGYSVSREKKESFPLTVTSAQKNPTAFYLCAAGGQGSYEQYFGPGTRLTVT.

The chain combines TRBV11-1 with TRBJ2-5; the D gene is possibly TRBD1 (6 bases). Trimming shortened V by 1 base and J by 5 bases, and 8 bases separated the two germline ends. Germline CDR1 reads SGHAT; CDR2 reads FQDESV (reference sequence). The CDR3 sequence is 13 residues long. CDR3 region: CASSLGGRETQYF. DNA of the CDR3: TGTGCCAGCAGCTTAGGGGGGCGTGAGACCCAGTACTTC.

V is TRBV2 and J is TRBJ1-4, with TRBD1 matching 9 bases. This CDR3 has 16 amino acids. Germline-derived CDR1 and CDR2 are SNHLY and FYNNEI. V lost 7 bases, J lost 6 bases, and 12 bases stayed unmatched. The CDR3 reads CASTRTPGQGDEKLFF. The CDR3 region has the DNA TGTGCCAGCACCAGAACTCCGGGACAGGGCGATGAAAAACTGTTTTTT.

The J gene is TRBJ2-1, the V gene TRBV6-5; D is unclear. This CDR3 is 14 amino acids long. V was clipped by 0 bases and J by 6 bases, with 9 bases between them. In germline, CDR1 is MNHEY, CDR2 SVGAGI. CDR3 nucleotide sequence: TGTGCCAGCAGTTACTCAGTCGGGTCCAATGAGCAGTTCTTC. Protein product: CASSYSVGSNEQFF.

The V gene is TRBV4-1, the J gene TRBJ2-7, with D perhaps TRBD2 (6 bases). V lost 2 bases and J 2 bases, leaving 10 bases between the germline ends. From germline, CDR1 is MGHRA and CDR2 YSYEKL. CDR3 length: 14 amino acids. The CDR3 region has the DNA TGCGCCAGCAGCCAACCAGGGACTCCCTACGAGCAGTACTTC. Protein product: CASSQPGTPYEQYF.

J is TRBJ2-5 and V is TRBV3-1 (or the pseudogene TRBV3-2); the D gene is possibly TRBD2 (6 bases). Deletions cut 1 base from V and 0 bases from J, with 15 bases between. Germline loops: CDR1 LGHDT, CDR2 YNNKEL (reference sequence). The CDR3 consists of 17 residues. The CDR3 protein is CASSQALGRTNQETQYF. CDR3 bases: TGTGCCAGCAGCCAAGCGTTAGGAAGGACTAACCAAGAGACCCAGTACTTC.

The chain uses TRBV21-1 and TRBJ2-7; no DNA check was done on the table's D call, TRBD1. TRBV21-1 is an annotated pseudogene. This CDR3 is 15 amino acids long. The CDR3 nucleotides are TGTGCCAGCAGCAAAGGGGGACAGGGGAACCACGAGCAGTACTTC. Translation: CASSKGGQGNHEQYF.

This chain's CDR3 is CASGGLAGFQYQETQYF. The DNA for the CDR3 is TGTGCCAGCGGAGGACTAGCGGGCTTCCAGTACCAAGAGACCCAGTACTTC. The V call is TRBV2, the J call TRBJ2-5, with 11 positions matching TRBD2. Germline CDR1 reads SNHLY; CDR2 reads FYNNEI. The CDR3 covers 17 residues. V gave up 8 bases and J gave up 0 bases; unmatched junction bases: 11.

V and J are TRBV10-3 and TRBJ1-1; 10 nucleotides line up with TRBD1. CDR3 length: 15 residues. The V segment lost 0 bases and the J segment 10 bases; nucleotides outside the gene matches: 8. Germline V gene data show CDR1 as ENHRY and CDR2 as SYGVKD. For the CDR3, the DNA is TGTGCCATCAGTGAGTCCCCGGACAGGGGGGGTACAGCTTTCTTT. Translation gives CAISESPDRGGTAFF.

The chain combines TRBV5-4 with TRBJ1-1; 9 nucleotides line up with TRBD1. From germline, CDR1 is SGHNT and CDR2 YYREEE (reference sequence). The CDR3 is made up of 17 amino acids. Trimming at V came to 4 bases and at J to 3 bases, leaving 13 bases not matched to a gene. The CDR3 region has the DNA TGTGCCAGCAGCCTGCAACAGGGGGCGCAGGGTTACACTGAAGCTTTCTTT. This codes for CASSLQQGAQGYTEAFF.

The chain combines TRBV10-1 with TRBJ2-1, with 12 bases aligning to TRBD2. The length of the CDR3 is 15 residues. CDR1 is WNHNN and CDR2 is SYGVQD in the germline V gene (reference sequence). Unmatched junction bases numbered 1, after V lost 3 bases and J lost 4 bases. The CDR3 reads CASSDGTSGYNEQFF. CDR3 coding DNA: TGCGCCAGCAGTGATGGGACTAGCGGGTACAATGAGCAGTTCTTC.

V gene TRBV30 combines with J gene TRBJ1-2, with D possibly TRBD1 on 5 matching bases. This CDR3 spans 15 amino acids. Germline V lookup: CDR1 GTSNPN, CDR2 SVGIG (reference sequence). Trimming removed 1 base at V and 4 bases at J, with 16 bases between. The CDR3 DNA reads TGTGCCTGGAGTGACACTCAGGGTTTCGGCTATGGCTACACCTTC. Protein product: CAWSDTQGFGYGYTF.

The V gene is TRBV3-1 (or the pseudogene TRBV3-2), the J gene TRBJ1-2, with 7 bases that match TRBD1. Germline lookup yields CDR1 LGHDT and CDR2 YNNKEL (reference sequence). J lost 7 bases, V lost 0 bases, and 2 bases had no gene match. CDR3 length: 13 amino acids. As DNA, the CDR3 is TGTGCCAGCAGCCAAGAAGACAGGGCTGGCTACACCTTC. Residues: CASSQEDRAGYTF.

This sequence joins TRBV5-1 and TRBJ1-1, with D unresolved. CDR1 is SGHRS and CDR2 is YFSETQ in the germline V gene. Trimming removed 4 bases at V and 6 bases at J, with 10 bases between. The CDR3 totals 12 residues. The CDR3 nucleotides are TGCGCCAGCAGCACGACTGAGGCTGAAGCTTTCTTT. Protein sequence: CASSTTEAEAFF.

In this sample, this clone turned up once. The genes are TRBV4-1 and TRBJ1-2; the D gene is possibly TRBD1 (5 bases). Germline V gives CDR1 MGHRA, CDR2 YSYEKL. This CDR3 comprises 13 residues. The germline V and J ends were trimmed by 0 bases and 8 bases, with 10 bases remaining between them. The CDR3 bases are TGCGCCAGCAGCCAAGAGGGGCCATCCGGCTACACCTTC. Protein sequence: CASSQEGPSGYTF.